Presented here are 20 T cell receptor beta chains from one specimen sequenced in a study of CD8 T cells in ankylosing spondylitis. TCRdb re-analysed the 5' RACE reads in MiXCR, keeping a single row per CDR3 protein. The table lists some 71,000 distinct CDR3 sequences, over 4% of them singletons. The sequencing input was blood, either unsorted or a sorted T cell fraction (not recorded which). The receptors derive from a male donor with ankylosing spondylitis or in good health (not recorded which).

The table lists this clonotype with many counts. V is TRBV5-5 and J is TRBJ2-7, with 8 bases matching TRBD1. V lost 4 bases to trimming and J lost 7 bases; unmatched junction nucleotides: 13. The CDR3 runs to 15 residues. Germline values: CDR1 SGHKS, CDR2 YYEKEE (reference sequence). CDR3 nucleotide sequence: TGTGCCAGCAGCCCTCGGACAGGGTTCCCCGGGGAGCAGTACTTC. This sequence encodes CASSPRTGFPGEQYF.

This clonotype was counted ten times or more. The chain couples TRBV12-3 or TRBV12-4 to TRBJ2-5; D is ambiguous. This CDR3 contains 14 residues. Trimming shortened V by 2 bases and J by 2 bases, and 9 bases separated the two germline ends. The CDR3 sequence is CASSLRHAQETQYF. The CDR3 DNA reads as TGTGCCAGCAGTTTACGACACGCACAAGAGACCCAGTACTTC.

This clonotype occurred many times. In DNA form, the CDR3 reads TGCAGTGCTAGAGATGAAGAAAGGGGGCTCTACGAGCAGTACTTC. This codes for CSARDEERGLYEQYF. V usage is TRBV20-1 and J usage is TRBJ2-7; 7 bases match TRBD1. V trimming: 0 bases; J trimming: 3 bases; junction bases outside the gene matches: 8. The CDR3 is made up of 15 amino acids. Germline values: CDR1 DFQATT, CDR2 SNEGSKA (reference sequence).

At least ten counts were recorded for this clonotype. The chain has TRBV29-1 and TRBJ2-3; TRBD2 matches 9 bases. The V gene's germline CDR1 is SQVTM and CDR2 ANQGSEA. The V and J ends lost 3 bases and 8 bases, in that order; junction bases with no gene match: 12. The CDR3 contains 15 residues. This CDR3 is CSVDNRASGTSTQYF. The CDR3 bases are TGCAGCGTTGATAATAGGGCTAGCGGGACTTCTACGCAGTATTTT.

This clonotype was counted at least ten times. The chain carries TRBV28 and TRBJ1-4; 12 positions match TRBD1. The germline gives CDR1 MDHEN, CDR2 SYDVKM. J gave up 8 bases and V 7 bases, and 20 bases lay outside the gene matches. This CDR3 is 19 amino acids long. DNA for the CDR3: TGTGCCAGCAACCTTAGTCGGGGACAGGGGGCGCGTCTAAGGGAAAAACTGTTTTTT. It is translated as CASNLSRGQGARLREKLFF.

This clonotype has a count of ten or more. The chain carries TRBV5-1 and TRBJ2-2; maybe TRBD1 (5 bases). The CDR3 covers 15 residues. The germline V gene encodes CDR1 SGHRS and CDR2 YFSETQ. V was clipped by 0 bases and J by 5 bases, with 11 bases between them. CDR3 DNA sequence: TGCGCCAGCAGCTTGGCCGCGACAGAAACCGGGGAGCTGTTTTTT. Its protein product is CASSLAATETGELFF. The variable domain in full, completed from reference TRBV5-1 and TRBJ2-2, reads KAGVTQTPRYLIKTRGQQVTLSCSPISGHRSVSWYQQTPGQGLQFLFEYFSETQRNKGNFPGRFSGRQFSNSRSEMNVSTLELGDSALYLCASSLAATETGELFFGEGSRLTVL.

Ten or more counts support this clonotype. The chain uses TRBV18 and TRBJ2-2; unclear D gene. The V gene's germline CDR1 is KGHSH and CDR2 LQKENI. The CDR3 covers 17 residues. Trimming shortened V by 3 bases and J by 7 bases, and 21 bases separated the two germline ends. The CDR3 protein is CASSPALPASGDGELFF. The CDR3 DNA follows: TGTGCCAGCTCACCGGCGCTTCCGGCCTCGGGCGACGGGGAGCTGTTTTTT.

This clonotype showed up many times. The V gene is TRBV20-1, the J gene TRBJ2-7; the D gene could be TRBD1 or TRBD2 (5 bases each). The CDR3 has 14 residues. From germline, CDR1 is DFQATT and CDR2 SNEGSKA (reference sequence). V lost 4 bases and J lost 5, with 18 bases in between. CDR3 sequence: CSAISGTPGHEQYF. CDR3 DNA: TGCAGTGCTATTTCCGGGACCCCTGGCCACGAGCAGTACTTC.

This clonotype was seen many times. The genes are TRBV7-9 and TRBJ2-7; the match to TRBD1 covers 11 bases. Trimming took 6 bases from V and 2 from J; bases not matched to a gene: 9. This CDR3 region has 16 residues. Germline assignment: CDR1 SEHNR and CDR2 FQNEAQ (reference sequence). CDR3 region: CASSRRWDRGTYEQYF. The CDR3 bases are TGTGCCAGCAGTCGACGATGGGACAGGGGGACCTACGAGCAGTACTTC.

The chain recombines TRBV6-2 or TRBV6-3 with TRBJ2-7; D gene ambiguous. Per germline, CDR1 MNHEY and CDR2 SVGEGT. Trimming took off 6 bases at V and 3 bases at J, with 6 bases between the two ends. CDR3 size: 11 residues. The CDR3 sequence is CASSRHYEQYF. The CDR3 DNA reads TGTGCCAGCAGCCGACACTACGAGCAGTACTTC.

This clonotype was picked up many times. This sequence joins TRBV4-2 and TRBJ2-2, with D perhaps TRBD1 (6 bases). Germline V gene lookup returns CDR1 LGHNA and CDR2 YNFKEQ. The CDR3 totals 15 residues. Trimming took off 1 base at V and 6 bases at J, with 12 bases between the two ends. The CDR3 protein is CASSQGVPGAGELFF. CDR3 in DNA: TGTGCCAGCAGCCAAGGTGTCCCAGGGGCCGGGGAGCTGTTTTTT.

In this sample, this clonotype turned up many times. The V and J genes are TRBV2 and TRBJ2-1; the match to TRBD1 covers 10 bases. After removal of 5 bases from V and 4 bases from J, the junction contained 5 bases not matched to a gene. The germline V gene has CDR1 SNHLY and CDR2 FYNNEI. The CDR3 runs to 15 residues. CDR3 sequence (DNA): TGTGCCAGCAGTTTTCCGGGACAGGGGTACAATGAGCAGTTCTTC. This sequence encodes CASSFPGQGYNEQFF.

At least ten counts were recorded for this clonotype. The V and J genes are TRBV18 and TRBJ1-3; D possibly corresponds to TRBD1 (6 bases). V gave up 3 bases and J gave up 0 bases, with 9 bases separating them. The CDR3 loop spans 15 amino acids. The germline V gene encodes CDR1 KGHSH and CDR2 LQKENI. CDR3 in DNA: TGTGCCAGCTCACCTGGGACAACCTCTGGAAACACCATATATTTT. Translation: CASSPGTTSGNTIYF.

This clonotype has ten or more counts. The chain recombines TRBV6-5 with TRBJ2-1, with TRBD2 identical over 11 bases. The CDR3 runs to 16 residues. In germline, CDR1 is MNHEY, CDR2 SVGAGI. Trimming removed 4 bases from V and 5 bases from J; junction bases left unmatched: 7. CDR3 loop: CASSSRLAGTNNEQFF. The CDR3 coding sequence is TGTGCCAGCAGTTCACGACTAGCGGGGACCAACAATGAGCAGTTCTTC.

This clonotype was observed at least ten times. V usage is TRBV5-1 and J usage is TRBJ1-4; TRBD1 is a possible D gene (5 bases). The V end lost 0 bases, the J end lost 5 bases, and 8 bases lay between the germline ends. Germline V lookup: CDR1 SGHRS, CDR2 YFSETQ. This CDR3 comprises 14 residues. In nucleotides, the CDR3 is TGCGCCAGCAGCTTGGGACAGATGAATGAAAAACTGTTTTTT. It encodes CASSLGQMNEKLFF.

This clonotype was observed many times. The rearrangement joins TRBV2 to TRBJ2-5; D unresolved. Per germline, CDR1 SNHLY and CDR2 FYNNEI. Between the trimmed V and J ends, which lost 7 bases and 5 bases, there was a span of 8 bases. The CDR3 runs 11 residues. Written as DNA, the CDR3 is TGTGCCAGCACCTTGGTGGAGACCCAGTACTTC. Translating it yields CASTLVETQYF.

This clonotype showed up many times. The chain joins TRBV3-1 to TRBJ2-7, with D perhaps being TRBD1 or TRBD2 (5 bases each). The CDR3 is 16 residues long. The germline V gene encodes CDR1 LGHDT and CDR2 YNNKEL (reference sequence). The ends were cut back, 4 bases at V and 0 bases at J, with 16 bases in the middle. The CDR3 protein is CASSPSAGTVSYEQYF. CDR3 in DNA: TGTGCCAGCAGCCCCTCAGCTGGGACGGTCTCCTACGAGCAGTACTTC.

This clonotype has ten or more counts. The chain uses TRBV9 and TRBJ2-3; D is possibly TRBD2 (6 bases). This CDR3 is built from 14 residues. Trimming took 4 bases from V and 4 from J, leaving 13 bases between them. CDR1 and CDR2 (germline): SGDLS, YYNGEE. The CDR3 loop is CASSTGTPPDTQYF. CDR3 DNA sequence: TGTGCCAGCAGCACTGGGACTCCTCCAGATACGCAGTATTTT.

There are many counts of this clonotype. The chain links TRBV20-1 to TRBJ2-1; 8 nucleotides agree with TRBD2. CDR1 DFQATT and CDR2 SNEGSKA come from the germline V gene (reference sequence). The CDR3 covers 16 residues. Trimming cost V 6 bases and J 4 bases; bases outside gene matches: 14. The CDR3 DNA reads as TGCAGTGCCCCCCCCCAATATAGCGGGGTTTACAATGAGCAGTTCTTC. This codes for CSAPPQYSGVYNEQFF.

This clonotype occurred many times. The chain joins TRBV10-3 to TRBJ2-1; 11 positions match TRBD2. V was pared by 4 bases and J by 6 bases, with 5 bases of the junction left unmatched. This CDR3 comprises 15 residues. Germline CDR1 reads ENHRY; CDR2 reads SYGVKD. The CDR3 bases are TGTGCCATCAGTGCGCCTAGCGGGGGGTCCAATGAGCAGTTCTTC. Translated, it gives CAISAPSGGSNEQFF.